One and the same sample provided the 2 T cell receptor beta chains below, sequenced in a study of blood T cell repertoires in COVID-19. The protocol was immunoSEQ multiplex PCR, while the TCRdb copy is restricted to in-frame clones and leaves out a portion. The sample has 310,000 or so clones; roughly 90% are singletons. The sample comprised peripheral blood. The source is a man aged 18 to 29 who had recovered from COVID-19.

The rearrangement links TRBV6-2 or TRBV6-3 to TRBJ2-3, with D possibly being TRBD1 (6 bases). This CDR3 spans 14 amino acids. With 5 bases removed from V and 2 bases from J, the gap between germline ends came to 11 bases. Germline V gives CDR1 MNHEY, CDR2 SVGEGT. In nucleotides, the CDR3 is TGTGCCAGCAGTACAGGGTGGTACACAGATACGCAGTATTTT. Its protein is CASSTGWYTDTQYF.

This rearrangement joins TRBV5-1 to TRBJ1-4, with D possibly matching TRBD1 (6 bases). The CDR3 spans 15 residues. Between the trimmed V and J ends, which lost 4 bases and 0 bases, there was a span of 10 bases. Germline V gene data show CDR1 as SGHRS and CDR2 as YFSETQ. Here the CDR3 reads CASSPGASTNEKLFF. In DNA, the CDR3 is TGCGCCAGCAGCCCAGGGGCCTCAACTAATGAAAAACTGTTTTTT.